The sequence of this T cell receptor (beta chain) was determined in a study of cytomegalovirus exposure and HLA in healthy donors. Findings and caveats of the study: In most subjects, TCR beta sequences reportedly gave accurate predictions of HLA-A and HLA-B alleles. Data from an earlier analysis indicated that most TCR beta V segments were productive either about 87% or about 30% of the time.

While unrecorded immune exposures were likely, the donors were nominally healthy when sampled. For this clone: Antigen: not known.

CDR3 size: 17 residues. Trimming pared 5 bases from V and 2 bases from J, leaving 23 bases between. The germline V gene has CDR1 SGHDT and CDR2 YYEEEE. The PCR employed 60 Vbeta primers together with 13 Jbeta primers. Study processing details: Approximately 12 million of 75 million to 85 million unique TCR beta chains were shared, per a later count. Profiled with immunoSEQ multiplex PCR; TCRdb holds only in-frame clones, not every one. That table furnishes V, J and clone size, whereas the DNA furnished D and trimming. The top ten clones hold 1.5% to 2% of a sample with 95,000 to 100,000 clones, 65% to 75% of them seen once.

This TCR derives from a woman aged 40 to 50 in good health and CMV-seronegative. What was sequenced was PBMCs. This rearrangement joins TRBV5-6 to TRBJ2-7; possible D gene TRBD2, 7 bases. The CDR3 nucleotides are TGTGCCAGCAGGCTGATGGGGGGGCAGGACTTCACCTACGAGCAGTACTTC. This translates into CASRLMGGQDFTYEQYF.